This paragraph reports one TCR beta chain. The study drew participants aged about 18 to 89 years from under 30 US areas. Participants' own reports of clinical history determined their cohort assignment. The data derive from a study of blood T cell repertoires in COVID-19. The protocol was immunoSEQ multiplex PCR, while the TCRdb copy is restricted to in-frame clones and leaves out a portion. Among about 480,000 clones listed, roughly nine tenths were seen once. The junction had 2 bases not matched to a gene; V was cut back by 0 bases and J by 2 bases. Germline V gene data show CDR1 as SGHDT and CDR2 as YYEEEE. The CDR3 totals 15 residues.

The chain links TRBV5-6 to TRBJ2-3; TRBD2 matches 8 bases. The clonotype comes from a woman aged 55-75 years who had recovered from COVID-19. Sequenced: PBMCs or T cells enriched from blood (not recorded which). The CDR3 DNA is TGTGCCAGCAGCTTGGAGCGGGGGATCACAGATACGCAGTATTTT. Its translation is CASSLERGITDTQYF.